This T cell receptor (beta chain) came from a study of T cells in Graves' hyperthyroidism and ophthalmopathy. Turning to the study itself: Peripheral blood was obtained at initial diagnosis, preceding any treatment. Study findings and constraints: Ophthalmopathy onset followed model prediction by a median approximately 5.9 months. Separating ophthalmopathy from stable hyperthyroidism was achieved by a 13 V-J model.

TCR beta CDR3 sequences were amplified from RNA transcripts. First-round RT-PCR targeting the TCR CDR3 was performed with the HTBI primer set. Each CDR3 protein is one row after TCRdb ran MiXCR on the multiplex PCR reads. The table lists about 520,000 distinct CDR3 sequences, around 22% of them singletons. This clonotype has a handful of counts. Its antigen is not identified. Exclusion criteria comprised uncontrolled infection, other autoimmune disease, pregnancy or lactation. The germline V gene has CDR1 MNHEY and CDR2 SVGEGT. Trimming removed 6 bases from V and 6 bases from J; junction bases left unmatched: 7. The CDR3 consists of 13 residues.

The receptor comes from a woman under 40 with Graves' ophthalmopathy. V is TRBV6-2 or TRBV6-3 and J is TRBJ1-1; TRBD1 aligns across 7 bases. Specimen: blood. The CDR3 coding sequence is TGTGCCAGCAGAACGACAGGGAGGGCTGAAGCTTTCTTT. Translated, it gives CASRTTGRAEAFF.